This T cell receptor beta chain was recorded in a study of graft-versus-host responses after intestinal transplantation. As for the study in general: Anti-thymocyte globulin was used for induction in all recipients, who then took tacrolimus and steroids for two to four years.

Findings and limits, study-wide: Allograft clonal ratios (graft-versus-host to host-versus-graft) were high in patients who had graft-donor T cell macrochimerism.

Clones were read by immunoSEQ multiplex PCR, and TCRdb kept only the in-frame ones, dropping some. Of 65,000 to 90,000 clones in the sample, less than 95% were seen once. CDR3 length: 13 residues. Germline V CDR1 and CDR2: SEHNR, FQNEAQ (reference sequence). For this clone: Antigen unknown. Mismatch with germline at one junction end may stem from a read error.

Sequenced material: unstimulated CD8+ T cells sorted from spleen or lymph node cells, taken before transplant. This receptor was taken from a human donor who was the organ donor for an intestinal transplant. This chain connects TRBV7-9 to TRBJ1-1; D is perhaps TRBD1 (5 bases). CDR3 sequence reads: CASRRTPNTEVFF. The CDR3 bases are TGTGCCAGCAGACGGACACCGAACACTGAAGTTTTCTTT.